These 32 T cell receptor beta chains were all obtained from the same sample, sequenced in a study of radiotherapy plus CTLA-4 blockade in lung cancer. Here immunoSEQ multiplex PCR was the method, and the copy in TCRdb shows in-frame clones only, minus some. The sample includes approximately 41,000 clones, 60% to 80% of them seen just once. The material sequenced was peripheral blood, taken from a patient treated with radiotherapy plus ipilimumab. These receptors all stem from a human donor with non-small cell lung cancer who had stable disease on radiotherapy plus ipilimumab.

The gene calls are TRBV6-4 and TRBJ2-5, with D possibly matching TRBD2 (6 bases). V was cut by 4 bases and J by 4 bases, with 13 bases left in between. The germline CDR1 and CDR2 sequences are MRHNA and SNTAGT. This CDR3 comprises 14 residues. CDR3 sequence (DNA): TGTGCCAGCAGTGCTACTAGCTTTTCAGAGACCCAGTACTTC. Protein sequence: CASSATSFSETQYF.

This clone was counted a few times. The genes are TRBV6-4 and TRBJ2-5; TRBD2 matches at 13 bases. CDR1 and CDR2 (germline): MRHNA, SNTAGT. Unmatched junction bases numbered 1, after V lost 5 bases and J lost 1 base. The CDR3 length is 15 residues. CDR3 bases: TGTGCCAGCAGTCGGACTAGCGGGAGCCAAGAGACCCAGTACTTC. This codes for CASSRTSGSQETQYF.

The rearrangement uses TRBV25-1 and TRBJ1-4; D possibly corresponds to TRBD1 (6 bases). The V end was cut by 2 bases, the J end by 5 bases, with 12 bases between. The V gene's germline CDR1 is MGHDK and CDR2 SYGVNS. CDR3 length equals 15 residues. CDR3: CASSEQTGPNEKLFF. DNA for the CDR3: TGTGCCAGCAGTGAACAGACAGGACCGAATGAAAAACTGTTTTTT.

V and J are TRBV5-4 and TRBJ1-2, with 7 bases matching TRBD1. The V gene's germline CDR1 is SGHNT and CDR2 YYREEE (reference sequence). The CDR3 length is 15 residues. The J segment lost 5 bases and the V segment lost 0 bases, leaving 7 bases of the junction unmatched. The CDR3 here is CASSLVRTGEYGYTF. The CDR3, as DNA: TGTGCCAGCAGCTTGGTGCGGACAGGTGAATATGGCTACACCTTC.

In this sample, this clone is medium-sized (0.01 to 0.1%). The chain recombines TRBV5-4 with TRBJ1-2; perhaps TRBD1 as D (5 bases). The CDR3 spans 14 residues. V gave up 2 bases and J gave up 4 bases, with 12 bases separating them. CDR1 is SGHNT, CDR2 YYREEE, per germline (reference sequence). For the CDR3, the DNA is TGTGCCAGCAGCTTAGCAGGGCAAGCCTATGGCTACACCTTC. Protein product: CASSLAGQAYGYTF.

The gene calls are TRBV4-1 and TRBJ2-7; 9 nucleotides agree with TRBD1. The CDR3 runs to 16 residues. Germline trimming cut 4 bases from V and 3 bases from J; bases unmatched to any gene: 10. CDR1 is MGHRA and CDR2 is YSYEKL in the germline V gene. The CDR3 DNA sequence: TGCGCCAGCAGCCTAGGACAGGGGAACTCTCTCTACGAGCAGTACTTC. Protein sequence: CASSLGQGNSLYEQYF.

The chain links TRBV19 to TRBJ2-3; 12 bases agree with TRBD2. Germline V lookup: CDR1 LNHDA, CDR2 SQIVND (reference sequence). J was trimmed by 3 bases and V by 6 bases; bases with no gene match: 4. The CDR3 spans 15 residues. The DNA of the CDR3 is TGTGCCAGTAGCCAAACTAGCGGGGGGACAGATACGCAGTATTTT. Translated: CASSQTSGGTDTQYF.

A few counts support this clone. V and J are TRBV18 and TRBJ2-7; 8 nucleotides align to TRBD1. Germline CDR1 reads KGHSH; CDR2 reads LQKENI. J lost 2 bases, V lost 6 bases, and 6 bases had no gene match. The CDR3 length is 14 residues. The DNA for the CDR3 is TGTGCCAGCTCTCGGGACAGGCGGGCCTACGAGCAGTACTTC. Amino acid sequence: CASSRDRRAYEQYF.

The chain combines TRBV2 with TRBJ1-1, with a tentative D call TRBD1 (5 bases). With 7 bases removed from V and 0 bases from J, the gap between germline ends came to 15 bases. The CDR3 covers 15 residues. Looked up from germline, CDR1 is SNHLY and CDR2 is FYNNEI. This chain's CDR3 is CASTPQQGMNTEAFF. The CDR3 DNA sequence: TGTGCCAGCACCCCTCAGCAGGGCATGAACACTGAAGCTTTCTTT. The full variable domain, completed using reference TRBV2 and TRBJ1-1, is EPEVTQTPSHQVTQMGQEVILRCVPISNHLYFYWYRQILGQKVEFLVSFYNNEISEKSEIFDDQFSVERPDGSNFTLKIRSTKLEDSAMYFCASTPQQGMNTEAFFGQGTRLTVV.

The rearrangement links TRBV29-1 to TRBJ1-1, with a weak D call TRBD1 (6 bases). V was cut by 2 bases and J by 5 bases, with 18 bases left in between. The CDR3 totals 15 residues. Germline V gene sequence: CDR1 SQVTM, CDR2 ANQGSEA. The CDR3 loop is CSVESGRGKGTEAFF. Written as DNA, the CDR3 is TGCAGCGTTGAAAGCGGCAGGGGAAAGGGTACTGAAGCTTTCTTT.

This clone has only a few counts. The J gene is TRBJ1-2, the V gene TRBV29-1, with a possible D match to TRBD1 (5 bases). CDR1 and CDR2 (germline): SQVTM, ANQGSEA. The CDR3 has 14 amino acids. V was pared by 0 bases and J by 7 bases, with 15 bases between. The CDR3 is CSVEENRGGFGYTF. The CDR3 DNA reads TGCAGCGTTGAAGAGAATCGTGGGGGGTTTGGCTACACCTTC. Filled out from reference TRBV29-1 and TRBJ1-2, the complete variable domain reads SAVISQKPSRDICQRGTSLTIQCQVDSQVTMMFWYRQQPGQSLTLIATANQGSEATYESGFVIDKFPISRPNLTFSTLTVSNMSPEDSSIYLCSVEENRGGFGYTFGSGTRLTVV.

This clone has just a few counts. The chain is built from TRBV6-5 and TRBJ1-1; the match to TRBD1 covers 8 bases. Germline assignment: CDR1 MNHEY and CDR2 SVGAGI. The CDR3 extends over 13 amino acids. J gave up 10 bases and V 6 bases, and 10 bases lay outside the gene matches. The CDR3 nucleotides read TGTGCCAGCAGGCAATTTCAGGGGGCGCGAGCTTTCTTT. Protein: CASRQFQGARAFF.

The rearrangement uses TRBV7-2 and TRBJ1-6, with TRBD1 matching over 8 bases. The CDR3 loop spans 15 amino acids. The J segment lost 9 bases and the V segment lost 5 bases, leaving 9 bases of the junction unmatched. Germline-derived CDR1 and CDR2 are SGHTA and FQGNSA. CDR3 protein: CASSPPPRGRSPLHF. CDR3 DNA: TGTGCCAGCAGCCCCCCACCCAGGGGGCGTTCACCCCTCCACTTT.

The chain combines TRBV15 with TRBJ2-7; 9 bases fit TRBD1. This CDR3 spans 16 amino acids. V shed 3 bases and J 7 bases; nucleotides not matched to a gene: 13. The germline V gene has CDR1 LNHNV and CDR2 YYDKDF (reference sequence). The CDR3: CATSRGQGGKTEEQYF. DNA of the CDR3: TGTGCCACCAGCAGGGGACAGGGAGGAAAGACCGAAGAGCAGTACTTC.

This clone turned up a few times. This sequence joins TRBV4-2 and TRBJ2-1; 8 nucleotides line up with TRBD2. Looked up from germline, CDR1 is LGHNA and CDR2 is YNFKEQ. The CDR3 contains 14 residues. With 6 bases clipped from V and 1 base from J, the junction kept 2 bases outside the gene matches. The CDR3, as DNA: TGTGCCAGCAGTCGGGGGGGGTCCTACAATGAGCAGTTCTTC. This gives the protein CASSRGGSYNEQFF.

V usage is TRBV2 and J usage is TRBJ1-1; TRBD1 is a possible D gene (5 bases). V lost 3 bases, J lost 4 bases, and 9 bases lay in between. Germline CDR1 and CDR2: SNHLY and FYNNEI. The CDR3 totals 13 residues. CDR3 coding DNA: TGTGCCAGCAGTGACACAGGAACCACTGAAGCTTTCTTT. It codes for CASSDTGTTEAFF.

The chain has TRBV6-6 and TRBJ2-2, with 8 bases identical to TRBD1. V dropped 6 bases and J dropped 0; count of bases not matched to a gene: 3. CDR3 length equals 15 residues. Germline CDR1 and CDR2: MNHNY and SVGAGI (reference sequence). This chain's CDR3 is CASRRTGTNTGELFF. Written as DNA, the CDR3 is TGTGCCAGCAGGAGGACAGGGACGAACACCGGGGAGCTGTTTTTT.

J is TRBJ1-1 and V is TRBV7-3, with 8 bases identical to TRBD1. The CDR3 runs to 15 residues. The germline V gene encodes CDR1 SGHTA and CDR2 FQGTGA. J lost 5 bases, V lost 5 bases, and 10 bases had no gene match. In nucleotides, the CDR3 is TGTGCCAGCAGCGTGAACCAGGGGGCCGGAACTGAAGCTTTCTTT. It codes for CASSVNQGAGTEAFF.

This clone appeared a single time. The CDR3 DNA follows: TGTGCCAGCAGCGGAGAAGGGGGCCACACAGATACGCAGTATTTT. This sequence encodes CASSGEGGHTDTQYF. The V call is TRBV9, the J call TRBJ2-3; 7 bases map to TRBD1. Germline V gene lookup returns CDR1 SGDLS and CDR2 YYNGEE. V was pared by 3 bases and J by 2 bases, with 6 bases of the junction left unmatched. CDR3 size: 15 residues.

The genes are TRBV7-2 and TRBJ1-3; D not certain. Between the trimmed V and J ends, which lost 2 bases and 0 bases, there was a span of 8 bases. The CDR3 has 15 residues. The germline CDR1 and CDR2 sequences are SGHTA and FQGNSA. DNA of the CDR3: TGTGCCAGCAGCTTATACGGGAGCTCTGGAAACACCATATATTTT. Amino acid sequence: CASSLYGSSGNTIYF.

The rearrangement uses TRBV29-1 and TRBJ1-2, with D unclear. Per the germline V gene, CDR1 is SQVTM and CDR2 is ANQGSEA. Trimming shortened V by 6 bases and J by 2 bases, and 16 bases separated the two germline ends. This CDR3 is 14 amino acids long. In DNA, the CDR3 is TGCAGCGTCCCTACGCGAGGGATAAACTATGGCTACACCTTC. It translates to CSVPTRGINYGYTF.

This chain uses TRBV12-5 with TRBJ2-7; the match to TRBD1 covers 11 bases. With V trimmed by 6 bases and J by 6 bases, 10 bases remained unmatched. Germline assignment: CDR1 LGHNT and CDR2 FRNRAP. The CDR3 is 15 amino acids. For the CDR3, the DNA is TGTGCTAGTGGATCAGACGGGACAGGGGGATCCGAGCAGTACTTC. This encodes CASGSDGTGGSEQYF.

This chain links TRBV5-8 with TRBJ1-1, with D possibly being TRBD1 (5 bases). This CDR3 is built from 15 residues. Per the germline V gene, CDR1 is SGHTS and CDR2 is YDEGEE. Trimming stripped 1 base from V and 0 bases from J, with 10 bases between. CDR3 protein: CASSLNPGMNTEAFF. DNA of the CDR3: TGTGCCAGCAGCTTGAATCCAGGGATGAACACTGAAGCTTTCTTT.

The genes are TRBV30 and TRBJ1-4; D is possibly TRBD1 (5 bases). CDR1 and CDR2 (germline): GTSNPN, SVGIG (reference sequence). This CDR3 contains 14 residues. Trimming cost V 4 bases and J 8 bases, with 17 bases left between them. The CDR3 nucleotides are TGTGCCTGGACCCCCTCCGGCGGGGGAGAAAAACTGTTTTTT. It encodes CAWTPSGGGEKLFF.

The chain is built from TRBV5-5 and TRBJ2-7; the match to TRBD1 covers 7 bases. Germline CDR1 SGHKS, CDR2 YYEKEE (reference sequence). V dropped 3 bases and J dropped 3; count of bases not matched to a gene: 6. CDR3 size: 14 residues. The DNA of the CDR3 is TGTGCCAGCAGCTCGCCGGGACAGAACTACGAGCAGTACTTC. Translating it yields CASSSPGQNYEQYF.

The CDR3 bases are TGTGCCAGCAGCTTAGGGGGAGGGAAGGCCGGGGAGCTGTTTTTT. It encodes CASSLGGGKAGELFF. V gene TRBV11-2 combines with J gene TRBJ2-2, with 7 positions matching TRBD2. This CDR3 spans 15 amino acids. The germline gives CDR1 SGHAT, CDR2 FQNNGV. Trimming took 1 base from V and 6 from J; bases not matched to a gene: 5.

This clone showed up just once. The genes are TRBV7-6 and TRBJ1-6; D uncertain. Germline lookup yields CDR1 SGHVS and CDR2 FNYEAQ. The CDR3 has 13 residues. V lost 3 bases, J lost 5 bases, and 5 bases lay in between. The CDR3 DNA sequence: TGTGCCAGCAGCTTGACAAATAATTCACCCCTCCACTTT. This codes for CASSLTNNSPLHF.

The CDR3: CSVSAGDSADTQYF. Written as DNA, the CDR3 is TGCAGCGTTTCAGCTGGGGACAGCGCAGATACGCAGTATTTT. This chain links TRBV29-1 with TRBJ2-3; 7 bases agree with TRBD1. Trimming at V came to 5 bases and at J to 4 bases, leaving 9 bases not matched to a gene. CDR1 is SQVTM and CDR2 is ANQGSEA in the germline V gene. CDR3 size: 14 residues.

This clone has only a few counts. One junction end does not reproduce the germline sequence, and a read error may be involved. The chain has TRBV6-1 and TRBJ1-1, with TRBD1 as a possible D gene (6 bases). Germline V lookup: CDR1 MNHNS, CDR2 SASEGT. The CDR3 contains 11 residues. The CDR3 sequence: CASSESGARRF. CDR3 nucleotides: TGTGCCAGCAGTGAATCAGGGGCCCGTCGATTT.

The rearrangement links TRBV7-2 to TRBJ2-7, with TRBD2 as a possible D gene (6 bases). CDR1 is SGHTA, CDR2 FQGNSA, per germline. V shed 5 bases and J shed 6 bases, with 20 bases lying between them. The CDR3 loop spans 15 amino acids. In DNA, the CDR3 is TGTGCCAGCAGCCTCGTATTGGGGGGTCGAGGCGAGCAGTACTTC. This translates into CASSLVLGGRGEQYF.

This clone came up a few times. J is TRBJ1-4 and V is TRBV6-5; D is undetermined. The CDR3 loop spans 14 amino acids. CDR1 MNHEY and CDR2 SVGAGI come from the germline V gene. The V end was cut by 6 bases, the J end by 8 bases, with 16 bases between. Written as DNA, the CDR3 is TGTGCCAGCAGCGCTCGCGGTGGGAGGGAAAAACTGTTTTTT. It is translated as CASSARGGREKLFF.

This sequence joins TRBV19 and TRBJ2-5; possibly TRBD2 for D (5 bases). Deletions cut 5 bases from V and 5 bases from J, with 12 bases between. CDR3 length equals 13 residues. Germline V gene data show CDR1 as LNHDA and CDR2 as SQIVND (reference sequence). The CDR3 protein is CASSDQTGETQYF. For the CDR3, the DNA is TGTGCCAGTAGTGACCAGACGGGGGAGACCCAGTACTTC. Complete variable domain (other parts from reference TRBV19 and TRBJ2-5): DGGITQSPKYLFRKEGQNVTLSCEQNLNHDAMYWYRQDPGQGLRLIYYSQIVNDFQKGDIAEGYSVSREKKESFPLTVTSAQKNPTAFYLCASSDQTGETQYFGPGTRLLVL.